The sequence of this T cell receptor beta chain was determined in a study of neoadjuvant nivolumab and ipilimumab in lung cancer. Sequenced by immunoSEQ multiplex PCR; TCRdb stores in-frame clones only, minus some. Of about 38,000 clones listed, 85% to 90% are singletons. Turning to this clone: Antigen specificity is unknown.

Overall study results and limits: Resected-tumor TCR richness correlated positively with pretherapy blood richness. Only a single major-pathologic-response sample was available for clonality analysis.

CDR3 length: 16 amino acids. V shed 0 bases and J 6 bases; nucleotides not matched to a gene: 7. Germline V gene sequence: CDR1 MNHNY, CDR2 SVGAGI (reference sequence). The source is an adult with non-small cell lung cancer. The material was peripheral blood, obtained before neoadjuvant nivolumab, alone or with ipilimumab. The chain links TRBV6-6 to TRBJ2-3; 9 bases line up with TRBD2. For the CDR3, the DNA is TGTGCCAGCAGTTACTCGGGGGCGGGAGGGGGTGATACGCAGTATTTT. It encodes CASSYSGAGGGDTQYF.